This T cell receptor (beta chain) is from a study of Ad26.COV2.S vaccination and SARS-CoV-2 variants. The assay was immunoSEQ multiplex PCR, and TCRdb's table has in-frame clones only and misses some. This sample has about 410,000 clones, with roughly 90% found just once. Indicated treatment: about 20 received Ad26.COV2.S at low or high dose, single or two shots; roughly 5 received placebo; per-sample allocation not given. Samples came from day 63 after the first vaccine or placebo injection. Germline lookup yields CDR1 GTSNPN and CDR2 SVGIG (reference sequence). This CDR3 is 13 amino acids long. Deletions cut 3 bases from V and 0 bases from J, with 8 bases between.

The TCR comes from a person aged 18-65 years who received the Ad26.COV2.S COVID-19 vaccine or a placebo. The specimen was peripheral blood, collected in a trial of Ad26.COV2.S vaccine versus placebo. J is TRBJ2-5 and V is TRBV30; D ambiguous. CDR3 bases: TGTGCCTGGAGCCCAGAGAACCAAGAGACCCAGTACTTC. Its translation is CAWSPENQETQYF.